A single T cell receptor (beta chain) is shown here with its context. The target antigen is unknown. This sample stems from a study of response to subunit inactivated influenza vaccine. Study findings and constraints: Authors suggested each seasonal flu vaccination may recruit only limited numbers of new T cells.

TCRdb processed the RT-PCR reads anew with MiXCR; each CDR3 protein has one entry. The table shows 500,000 to 600,000 distinct CDR3 sequences, with under 15% occurring only once. Germline V gene sequence: CDR1 SGHTA, CDR2 FQGNSA. The length of the CDR3 is 14 residues. Trimming took 4 bases from V and 5 from J; bases not matched to a gene: 3. The sequence was collected from a man aged 50 to 60 who received an inactivated influenza vaccine. The V call is TRBV7-2, the J call TRBJ2-1; the match to TRBD2 covers 9 bases. The source was PBMCs from blood, collected around seven weeks after vaccination. This CDR3 reads CASSSSGVNNEQFF. DNA for the CDR3: TGTGCCAGCAGCTCTAGCGGGGTTAACAATGAGCAGTTCTTC. Full variable domain (missing parts from reference TRBV7-2 and TRBJ2-1): GAGVSQSPSNKVTEKGKDVELRCDPISGHTALYWYRQSLGQGLEFLIYFQGNSAPDKSGLPSDRFSAERTGGSVSTLTIQRTQQEDSAVYLCASSSSGVNNEQFFGPGTRLTVL.